The source of this T cell receptor beta chain is a study of T cell responses to AZD1222 COVID-19 vaccine. Findings of the study overall: The study found Spike-specific TCR breadth and depth rose after two AZD1222 doses. Reports say nearly half of spike-specific TCRs go after unmutated variant regions.

The method was immunoSEQ multiplex PCR; TCRdb's version includes in-frame clones alone and lacks a portion of them. The sample gives about 51,000 clones, approximately 90% of which show up once; 0.95% to 1.3% is in the top ten. This CDR3 is 13 amino acids long. The germline V gene encodes CDR1 SGHTA and CDR2 FQGTGA. Trimming took off 2 bases at V and 5 bases at J, with 7 bases between the two ends. Turning to this clone: Its antigen remains unidentified.

Recipients boosted at about 4 weeks or about 12 weeks are pooled. The gene calls are TRBV7-3 and TRBJ1-5; the D is unclear. The TCR originated in an adult who received the AZD1222 COVID-19 vaccine. This specimen consisted of peripheral blood, obtained 28 days after the second AZD1222 dose. The CDR3 coding sequence is TGTGCCAGCAGCTTAGAACCGGATCAGCCCCAGCATTTT. Translating it yields CASSLEPDQPQHF.